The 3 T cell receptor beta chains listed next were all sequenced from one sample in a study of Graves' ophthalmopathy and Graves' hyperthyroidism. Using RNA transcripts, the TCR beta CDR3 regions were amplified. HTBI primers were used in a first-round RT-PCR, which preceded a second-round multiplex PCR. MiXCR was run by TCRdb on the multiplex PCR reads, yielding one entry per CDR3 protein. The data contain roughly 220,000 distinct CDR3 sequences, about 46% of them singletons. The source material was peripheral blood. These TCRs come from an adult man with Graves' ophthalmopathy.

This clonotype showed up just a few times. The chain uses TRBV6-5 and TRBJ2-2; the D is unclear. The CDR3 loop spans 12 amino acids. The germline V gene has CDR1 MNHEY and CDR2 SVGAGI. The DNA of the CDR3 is TGTGTCGGGCGGTCGAACACCGGGGAGCTGTTTTTT. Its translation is CVGRSNTGELFF.

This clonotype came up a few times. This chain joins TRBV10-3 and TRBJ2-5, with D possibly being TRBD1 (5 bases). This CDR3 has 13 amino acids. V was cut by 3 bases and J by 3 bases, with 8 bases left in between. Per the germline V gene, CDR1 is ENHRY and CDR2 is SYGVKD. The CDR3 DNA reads TGTGCCATCAGTGATGTAGGGGAAGAGACCCAGTACTTC. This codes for CAISDVGEETQYF.

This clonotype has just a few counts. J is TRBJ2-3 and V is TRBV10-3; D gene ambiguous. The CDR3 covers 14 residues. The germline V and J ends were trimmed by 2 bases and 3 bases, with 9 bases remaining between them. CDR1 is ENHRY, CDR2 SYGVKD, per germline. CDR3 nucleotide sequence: TGTGCCATCAGTGAGGGCTTAGAGACAGATACGCAGTATTTT. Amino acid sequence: CAISEGLETDTQYF.